The 22 T cell receptor beta chains given below trace back to one sample, sequenced in a study of blood T cell repertoires in COVID-19. Sequencing used immunoSEQ multiplex PCR; TCRdb keeps in-frame clones, though not all of them. Among fewer than 350,000 clones, around 90% were seen once, and the ten largest hold just under 9.5%. The sequencing sample was made of peripheral blood. These receptors came from a young man with active or convalescent COVID-19.

This clone has just a few counts. This sequence joins TRBV7-9 and TRBJ2-7; 8 bases map to TRBD2. Germline lookup yields CDR1 SEHNR and CDR2 FQNEAQ (reference sequence). J was trimmed by 5 bases and V by 5 bases; bases with no gene match: 14. This CDR3 has 16 amino acids. The CDR3 spells CASSEEAGGRDNEQYF. The CDR3 DNA follows: TGTGCCAGCAGCGAGGAGGCGGGGGGCAGGGATAACGAGCAGTACTTC.

This rearrangement joins TRBV2 to TRBJ2-2, with D maybe TRBD1 (7 bases). This CDR3 is built from 16 residues. CDR1 is SNHLY, CDR2 FYNNEI, per germline. Deletions cut 7 bases from V and 5 bases from J, with 20 bases between. The DNA of the CDR3 is TGTGCCAGCACCGAGGGTGACAGGGAGGTGACCGGGGAGCTGTTTTTT. This sequence encodes CASTEGDREVTGELFF.

The chain employs TRBV11-2 and TRBJ1-1, with TRBD1 as a possible D gene (5 bases). CDR1 SGHAT and CDR2 FQNNGV come from the germline V gene. Trimming shortened V by 4 bases and J by 4 bases, and 16 bases separated the two germline ends. The CDR3 consists of 15 residues. CDR3 residues: CASSSRTQGPTEAFF. The CDR3 DNA is TGTGCCAGCAGCTCTCGAACCCAGGGTCCCACTGAAGCTTTCTTT. Drawing the rest from reference TRBV11-2 and TRBJ1-1, the complete variable domain is EAGVAQSPRYKIIEKRQSVAFWCNPISGHATLYWYQQILGQGPKLLIQFQNNGVVDDSQLPKDRFSAERLKGVDSTLKIQPAKLEDSAVYLCASSSRTQGPTEAFFGQGTRLTVV.

The J gene is TRBJ1-2, the V gene TRBV27; no clear D gene. The germline gives CDR1 MNHEY, CDR2 SMNVEV (reference sequence). CDR3 length: 13 amino acids. The V and J ends lost 3 bases and 8 bases respectively, with 13 bases between them. CDR3 loop: CASSFGGLTGYTF. The CDR3 bases are TGTGCCAGCAGTTTCGGCGGGTTGACAGGCTACACCTTC.

This clone was recorded a few times. CDR3 residues: CASSKQKGFNEQFF. The CDR3 DNA sequence: TGTGCCAGCAGCAAACAGAAGGGGTTCAATGAGCAGTTCTTC. The chain recombines TRBV11-3 with TRBJ2-1; possibly TRBD1 for D (5 bases). This CDR3 comprises 14 residues. CDR1 SGHNT and CDR2 YENEEA come from the germline V gene. V was clipped by 5 bases and J by 6 bases, with 14 bases between them.

The chain has TRBV25-1 and TRBJ2-5; weak D call: TRBD1 (6 bases). In germline, CDR1 is MGHDK, CDR2 SYGVNS. The CDR3 is 13 residues long. V lost 3 bases to trimming and J lost 3 bases, with 8 bases between them. The CDR3 loop is CASSESGEETQYF. Written as DNA, the CDR3 is TGTGCCAGCAGTGAGTCAGGGGAAGAGACCCAGTACTTC.

This clone was recorded a few times. This rearrangement joins TRBV6-5 to TRBJ1-5; 8 bases line up with TRBD1. Germline V gene sequence: CDR1 MNHEY, CDR2 SVGAGI. CDR3 length: 15 residues. After removal of 4 bases from V and 0 bases from J, the junction contained 2 bases not matched to a gene. This chain's CDR3 is CASSLQGDSNQPQHF. CDR3 DNA: TGTGCCAGCAGTTTACAGGGGGATAGCAATCAGCCCCAGCATTTT.

The V and J genes are TRBV5-1 and TRBJ2-7; the match to TRBD1 covers 8 bases. J was trimmed by 5 bases and V by 1 base; bases with no gene match: 8. Germline V gives CDR1 SGHRS, CDR2 YFSETQ. This CDR3 is 15 amino acids long. The CDR3 DNA reads TGCGCCAGCAGCTTGAGGCAGGGGGCCAAGAACGAGCAGTACTTC. Residues: CASSLRQGAKNEQYF.

J is TRBJ1-1 and V is TRBV18; no clear D gene. V was clipped by 2 bases and J by 7 bases, with 8 bases between them. The CDR3 covers 12 residues. Per the germline V gene, CDR1 is KGHSH and CDR2 is LQKENI. Here the CDR3 reads CASSPLSSEAFF. The CDR3 region has the DNA TGTGCCAGCTCACCATTGAGTAGTGAAGCTTTCTTT.

V is TRBV18 and J is TRBJ1-1; the D gene is possibly TRBD1 (6 bases). The CDR3 runs 16 residues. Trimming took off 2 bases at V and 5 bases at J, with 18 bases between the two ends. The germline CDR1 and CDR2 sequences are KGHSH and LQKENI. The CDR3 reads CASSPVTGGAVTEAFF. Here the CDR3 DNA reads TGTGCCAGCTCACCAGTAACGGGGGGCGCAGTTACTGAAGCTTTCTTT.

The chain is built from TRBV11-2 and TRBJ2-5; D may be TRBD1 (6 bases). Germline CDR1 is SGHAT and CDR2 is FQNNGV. V was pared by 1 base and J by 5 bases, with 17 bases between. CDR3 size: 16 residues. DNA for the CDR3: TGTGCCAGCAGCTTAGTGACAGGTTCAAAATTTGAGACCCAGTACTTC. Translated, it gives CASSLVTGSKFETQYF.

The V gene is TRBV19, the J gene TRBJ2-7; D unresolved. Trimming cost V 3 bases and J 0 bases, with 12 bases left between them. There are 15 residues in the CDR3. CDR1 and CDR2 from the germline V gene are LNHDA and SQIVND (reference sequence). CDR3 protein: CASSIGPLSSYEQYF. The CDR3, as DNA: TGTGCCAGTAGTATTGGTCCGCTGAGCTCCTACGAGCAGTACTTC.

The V and J genes are TRBV4-1 and TRBJ2-5; TRBD1 matches 9 bases. After removal of 4 bases from V and 6 bases from J, the junction contained 12 bases not matched to a gene. The CDR3 is made up of 16 amino acids. Germline values: CDR1 MGHRA, CDR2 YSYEKL. This CDR3 is CASSPATGGIGKTQYF. CDR3 nucleotide sequence: TGCGCCAGCAGCCCTGCGACAGGGGGGATTGGTAAGACCCAGTACTTC.

The count of this clone is one. The chain uses TRBV7-8 and TRBJ1-2; D unclear. V lost 0 bases and J 2 bases, leaving 7 bases between the germline ends. This CDR3 comprises 14 residues. Looked up from germline, CDR1 is SGHVS and CDR2 is FQNEAQ. The CDR3 protein is CASSLATANYGYTF. The CDR3 DNA reads as TGTGCCAGCAGCTTAGCCACAGCCAACTATGGCTACACCTTC.

The chain carries TRBV5-6 and TRBJ1-5; a possible D gene is TRBD1 (6 bases). The V gene's germline CDR1 is SGHDT and CDR2 YYEEEE. The CDR3 sequence is 14 residues long. Trimming removed 4 bases at V and 5 bases at J, with 13 bases between. The CDR3 DNA reads as TGTGCCAGCAGCGTACAGGGTCAGTATCAGCCCCAGCATTTT. It codes for CASSVQGQYQPQHF. Filled out from reference TRBV5-6 and TRBJ1-5, the complete variable domain reads DAGVTQSPTHLIKTRGQQVTLRCSPKSGHDTVSWYQQALGQGPQFIFQYYEEEERQRGNFPDRFSGHQFPNYSSELNVNALLLGDSALYLCASSVQGQYQPQHFGDGTRLSIL.

The rearrangement joins TRBV7-7 to TRBJ2-1; D unclear. The CDR3 length is 13 residues. Germline V gene lookup returns CDR1 SSHAT and CDR2 FNYEAQ (reference sequence). V was pared by 0 bases and J by 5 bases, with 5 bases between. The chain's CDR3 is CASSLAPNNEQFF. The CDR3 DNA reads as TGTGCCAGCAGCTTAGCCCCAAACAATGAGCAGTTCTTC.

The table lists this clone with a count of one. The chain joins TRBV5-5 to TRBJ1-1; D call uncertain. Trimming took 0 bases from V and 4 from J, leaving 7 bases between them. The CDR3 length is 13 residues. The germline gives CDR1 SGHKS, CDR2 YYEKEE (reference sequence). The CDR3 bases are TGTGCCAGCAGCTTGGGAGCGGGCACTGAAGCTTTCTTT. Encoded protein: CASSLGAGTEAFF. Together with reference TRBV5-5 and TRBJ1-1, the CDR3 gives the full variable domain: DAGVTQSPTHLIKTRGQQVTLRCSPISGHKSVSWYQQVLGQGPQFIFQYYEKEERGRGNFPDRFSARQFPNYSSELNVNALLLGDSALYLCASSLGAGTEAFFGQGTRLTVV.

This sequence joins TRBV18 and TRBJ1-1, with TRBD1 identical over 9 bases. Trimming at V came to 5 bases and at J to 1 base, leaving 5 bases not matched to a gene. Germline V lookup: CDR1 KGHSH, CDR2 LQKENI. This CDR3 region has 15 residues. CDR3 residues: CASSSQTGGNTEAFF. CDR3 bases: TGTGCCAGCTCATCCCAGACAGGGGGGAACACTGAAGCTTTCTTT.

V is TRBV6-5 and J is TRBJ2-3, with D possibly TRBD2 on 5 matching bases. Deletions cut 0 bases from V and 10 bases from J, with 11 bases between. The germline gives CDR1 MNHEY, CDR2 SVGAGI. The CDR3 is 13 amino acids. The CDR3 DNA is TGTGCCAGCAGTTACTCGAACGGGAATTCGCAGTATTTT. Protein: CASSYSNGNSQYF.

This clone was counted a few times. This chain connects TRBV5-1 to TRBJ2-2; tentative D call: TRBD2 (5 bases). V lost 2 bases, J lost 0 bases, and 8 bases lay in between. The CDR3 has 15 residues. CDR1 SGHRS and CDR2 YFSETQ come from the germline V gene. CDR3 in DNA: TGCGCCAGCAGCTTACGGGAATCGAACACCGGGGAGCTGTTTTTT. Amino acids: CASSLRESNTGELFF. Full variable domain (remainder filled in from reference TRBV5-1 and TRBJ2-2): KAGVTQTPRYLIKTRGQQVTLSCSPISGHRSVSWYQQTPGQGLQFLFEYFSETQRNKGNFPGRFSGRQFSNSRSEMNVSTLELGDSALYLCASSLRESNTGELFFGEGSRLTVL.

The V gene is TRBV7-2, the J gene TRBJ1-6; D is unclear. The CDR3 spans 15 residues. V shed 2 bases and J shed 7 bases, with 12 bases lying between them. Germline CDR1 reads SGHTA; CDR2 reads FQGNSA. CDR3 residues: CASSLSTGRNSPLHF. The DNA for the CDR3 is TGTGCCAGCAGCTTATCGACGGGGAGGAATTCACCCCTCCACTTT.

This chain joins TRBV15 and TRBJ1-1; D call uncertain. Germline CDR1 reads LNHNV; CDR2 reads YYDKDF (reference sequence). Trimming took 9 bases from V and 5 from J, leaving 16 bases between them. The CDR3 runs to 13 residues. The CDR3 region has the DNA TGTGCCACTACGAGAGACGAGCGGACTGAAGCTTTCTTT. This sequence encodes CATTRDERTEAFF. Based on the CDR3 plus reference TRBV15 and TRBJ1-1, the full variable domain is DAMVIQNPRYQVTQFGKPVTLSCSQTLNHNVMYWYQQKSSQAPKLLFHYYDKDFNNEADTPDNFQSRRPNTSFCFLDIRSPGLGDTAMYLCATTRDERTEAFFGQGTRLTVV.